The 18 T cell receptor beta chains given below trace back to one sample, sequenced in a study of blood T cell repertoires in COVID-19. Sequencing was performed with immunoSEQ multiplex PCR; in TCRdb, only in-frame clones are kept and a portion is missing. The profile shows about 70,000 clones, around 86% of them singletons. The sample consisted of peripheral blood. The receptors stem from a woman older than 75 with active or convalescent COVID-19.

The chain has TRBV14 and TRBJ2-3, with 9 bases that match TRBD2. The CDR3 totals 17 residues. With V trimmed by 2 bases and J by 4 bases, 10 bases remained unmatched. The germline V gene has CDR1 SGHDN and CDR2 FVKESK. CDR3 in DNA: TGTGCCAGCAGCCAAAAAAGGATAGCGGGGGATGCAGATACGCAGTATTTT. It specifies CASSQKRIAGDADTQYF.

This chain uses TRBV24-1 with TRBJ2-5; 12 bases match TRBD2. CDR1 KGHDR and CDR2 SFDVKD come from the germline V gene. J was trimmed by 6 bases and V by 9 bases; bases with no gene match: 4. The CDR3 spans 13 residues. The CDR3 spells CATSSGGAKTQYF. CDR3 in DNA: TGTGCCACCTCTAGCGGGGGGGCAAAGACCCAGTACTTC.

This chain joins TRBV28 and TRBJ1-4; 9 nucleotides line up with TRBD1. The CDR3 has 16 residues. Trimming at V came to 2 bases and at J to 11 bases, leaving 12 bases not matched to a gene. Germline V lookup: CDR1 MDHEN, CDR2 SYDVKM. In DNA form, the CDR3 reads TGTGCCAGCAGTTTAGCCTTCGGGACAGGGAGCCATAAACTGTTTTTT. Translation: CASSLAFGTGSHKLFF.

This clone was observed once. The rearrangement links TRBV6-6 to TRBJ1-5; D possibly corresponds to TRBD1 (5 bases). The germline CDR1 and CDR2 sequences are MNHNY and SVGAGI (reference sequence). Trimming cost V 10 bases and J 5 bases, with 18 bases left between them. CDR3 length: 14 residues. The CDR3 DNA reads TGTGCCACCCTGGCGGGGGGAGGGCATCAGCCCCAGCATTTT. Residues: CATLAGGGHQPQHF.

The chain employs TRBV11-2 and TRBJ1-4; maybe TRBD1 (5 bases). The CDR3 length is 14 residues. Trimming removed 0 bases from V and 7 bases from J, with 9 bases in between. Germline values: CDR1 SGHAT, CDR2 FQNNGV. The CDR3 coding sequence is TGTGCCAGCAGCTTAGACAGGGATCGTGAAAAACTGTTTTTT. It is translated as CASSLDRDREKLFF.

In its sample, this clone was seen a few times. J is TRBJ1-2 and V is TRBV12-3 or TRBV12-4; D is unclear. The CDR3 contains 13 residues. V lost 6 bases and J lost 1, with 9 bases in between. CDR3 DNA: TGTGCCAGCAGCCAAACAGATAACTATGGCTACACCTTC. This gives the protein CASSQTDNYGYTF.

The J gene is TRBJ1-2, the V gene TRBV6-5; D not certain. V was trimmed by 0 bases and J by 2 bases, leaving 13 bases between them. The CDR3 runs 16 residues. Germline V gene data show CDR1 as MNHEY and CDR2 as SVGAGI. DNA of the CDR3: TGTGCCAGCAGTTACTCGTTAACCCGGGGAAACTATGGCTACACCTTC. It codes for CASSYSLTRGNYGYTF.

V gene TRBV6-5 combines with J gene TRBJ1-5; D is ambiguous. V lost 11 bases and J lost 4, with 15 bases in between. The CDR3 runs to 13 residues. Germline lookup yields CDR1 MNHEY and CDR2 SVGAGI. This CDR3 is CASTGRLNQPQHF. CDR3 nucleotides: TGTGCCTCCACCGGCAGGCTAAATCAGCCCCAGCATTTT.

The V call is TRBV25-1, the J call TRBJ1-3, with D tentatively TRBD1 (6 bases). This CDR3 has 16 amino acids. Germline-derived CDR1 and CDR2 are MGHDK and SYGVNS. V was clipped by 4 bases and J by 2 bases, with 15 bases between them. CDR3 sequence: CASSGLDRITGNTIYF. The CDR3 bases are TGTGCCAGCAGTGGACTGGACAGAATCACTGGAAACACCATATATTTT. The whole variable domain, remainder taken from reference TRBV25-1 and TRBJ1-3, is EADIYQTPRYLVIGTGKKITLECSQTMGHDKMYWYQQDPGMELHLIHYSYGVNSTEKGDLSSESTVSRIRTEHFPLTLESARPSHTSQYLCASSGLDRITGNTIYFGEGSWLTVV.

The chain carries TRBV12-3 or TRBV12-4 and TRBJ2-7, with D possibly matching TRBD2 (6 bases). The length of the CDR3 is 12 residues. V was trimmed by 6 bases and J by 6 bases, leaving 12 bases between them. CDR3 loop: CASSNGGFEQYF. CDR3 DNA: TGTGCCAGCAGCAACGGGGGATTCGAGCAGTACTTC.

The V call is TRBV7-6, the J call TRBJ1-6, with 8 bases identical to TRBD1. The germline gives CDR1 SGHVS, CDR2 FNYEAQ. The CDR3 consists of 18 residues. The junction had 11 bases not matched to a gene; V was cut back by 2 bases and J by 5 bases. The chain's CDR3 is CASSLRKPDRVDNSPLHF. DNA of the CDR3: TGTGCCAGCAGCTTAAGGAAACCGGACAGGGTTGATAATTCACCCCTCCACTTT. The variable domain in full, completed from reference TRBV7-6 and TRBJ1-6, reads GAGVSQSPRYKVTKRGQDVALRCDPISGHVSLYWYRQALGQGPEFLTYFNYEAQQDKSGLPNDRFSAERPEGSISTLTIQRTEQRDSAMYRCASSLRKPDRVDNSPLHFGNGTRLTVT.

The J gene is TRBJ1-5, the V gene TRBV19; no clear D gene. The CDR3 has 15 amino acids. Germline V gene lookup returns CDR1 LNHDA and CDR2 SQIVND (reference sequence). Trimming took 3 bases from V and 0 from J, leaving 9 bases between them. This chain's CDR3 is CASSIEEHSNQPQHF. DNA of the CDR3: TGTGCCAGTAGTATTGAGGAACATAGCAATCAGCCCCAGCATTTT.

J is TRBJ1-1 and V is TRBV6-6; D is unresolved. Trimming took 7 bases from V and 0 from J, leaving 15 bases between them. This CDR3 is 15 amino acids long. Germline CDR1 is MNHNY and CDR2 is SVGAGI (reference sequence). The CDR3 spells CASTSKGAVNTEAFF. The CDR3 bases are TGTGCCAGCACTAGCAAAGGCGCAGTGAACACTGAAGCTTTCTTT.

V gene TRBV6-2 or TRBV6-3 combines with J gene TRBJ1-1; D may be TRBD1 (6 bases). Trimming removed 2 bases from V and 5 bases from J, with 12 bases in between. The CDR3 spans 14 residues. Germline V gene lookup returns CDR1 MNHEY and CDR2 SVGEGT. CDR3 sequence reads: CASSYEGVGTEAFF. The CDR3 DNA reads TGTGCCAGCAGTTACGAGGGGGTTGGGACTGAAGCTTTCTTT.

The chain recombines TRBV7-9 with TRBJ1-1; D remains unclear. V was pared by 2 bases and J by 0 bases, with 7 bases between. Germline-derived CDR1 and CDR2 are SEHNR and FQNEAQ (reference sequence). This CDR3 contains 14 residues. CDR3 sequence reads: CASSLSRMNTEAFF. In DNA form, the CDR3 reads TGTGCCAGCAGCTTATCCAGAATGAACACTGAAGCTTTCTTT.

The V and J genes are TRBV12-5 and TRBJ1-5, with 8 bases that match TRBD1. This CDR3 has 15 amino acids. With 4 bases clipped from V and 7 bases from J, the junction kept 9 bases outside the gene matches. Germline loops: CDR1 LGHNT, CDR2 FRNRAP. CDR3 region: CASGWDRRGNQPQHF. The CDR3 nucleotides read TGTGCTAGTGGTTGGGACAGGAGGGGTAACCAGCCCCAGCATTTT.

This chain links TRBV2 with TRBJ2-1, with D maybe TRBD2 (6 bases). CDR3 length: 13 amino acids. Deletions cut 7 bases from V and 12 bases from J, with 19 bases between. The germline CDR1 and CDR2 sequences are SNHLY and FYNNEI. The CDR3, as DNA: TGTGCCAGCACTCGGGGGTGGGCCCGAGGGCAGTTCTTC. Amino acids: CASTRGWARGQFF.

V gene TRBV4-3 combines with J gene TRBJ2-1; a weak D match, TRBD2 (5 bases). This CDR3 has 15 residues. The ends were cut back, 0 bases at V and 2 bases at J, with 8 bases in the middle. Germline lookup yields CDR1 LGHNA and CDR2 YSLEER. As DNA, the CDR3 is TGCGCCAGCAGCCAAGAACCGGGAACCTACAATGAGCAGTTCTTC. It translates to CASSQEPGTYNEQFF.